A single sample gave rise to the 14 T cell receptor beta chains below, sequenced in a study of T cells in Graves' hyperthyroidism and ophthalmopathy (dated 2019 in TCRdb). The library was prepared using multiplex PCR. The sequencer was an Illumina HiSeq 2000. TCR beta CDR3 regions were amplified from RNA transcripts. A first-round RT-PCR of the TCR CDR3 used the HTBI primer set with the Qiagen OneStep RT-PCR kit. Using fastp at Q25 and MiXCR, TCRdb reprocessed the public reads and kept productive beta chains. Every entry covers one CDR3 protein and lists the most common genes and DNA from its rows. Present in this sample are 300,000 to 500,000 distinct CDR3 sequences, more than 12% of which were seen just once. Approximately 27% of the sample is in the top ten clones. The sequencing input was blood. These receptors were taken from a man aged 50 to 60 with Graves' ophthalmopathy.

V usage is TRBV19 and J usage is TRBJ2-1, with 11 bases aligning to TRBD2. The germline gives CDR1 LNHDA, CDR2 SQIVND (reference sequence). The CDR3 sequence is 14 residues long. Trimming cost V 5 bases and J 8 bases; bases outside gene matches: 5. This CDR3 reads CASSALAGAYEQFF. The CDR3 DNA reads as TGTGCCAGTAGTGCACTAGCGGGAGCCTATGAGCAGTTCTTC.

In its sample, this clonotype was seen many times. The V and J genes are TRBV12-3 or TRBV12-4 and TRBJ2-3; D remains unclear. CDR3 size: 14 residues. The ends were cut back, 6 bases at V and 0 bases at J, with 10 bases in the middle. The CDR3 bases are TGTGCCAGCAGCAGGAGCTCTAGCACAGATACGCAGTATTTT. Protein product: CASSRSSSTDTQYF.

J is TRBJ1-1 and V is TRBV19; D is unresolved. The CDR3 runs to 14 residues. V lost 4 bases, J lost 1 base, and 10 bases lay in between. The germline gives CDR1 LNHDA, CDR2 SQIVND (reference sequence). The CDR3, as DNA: TGTGCCAGTAGTAGGAAGGTGTGGAACACTGAAGCTTTCTTT. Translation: CASSRKVWNTEAFF.

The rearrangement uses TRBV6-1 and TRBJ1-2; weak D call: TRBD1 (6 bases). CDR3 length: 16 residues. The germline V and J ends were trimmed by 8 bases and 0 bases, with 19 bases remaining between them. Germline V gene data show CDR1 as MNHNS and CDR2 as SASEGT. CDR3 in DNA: TGTGCCAGCCTACATGGGGAGACAGGATCTAACTATGGCTACACCTTC. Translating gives CASLHGETGSNYGYTF.

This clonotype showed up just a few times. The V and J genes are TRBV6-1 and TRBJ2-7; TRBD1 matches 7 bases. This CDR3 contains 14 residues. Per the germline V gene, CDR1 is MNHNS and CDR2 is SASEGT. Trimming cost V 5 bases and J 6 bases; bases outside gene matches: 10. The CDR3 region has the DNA TGTGCCAGCAGTTATTTTGACAGGGCTGGCGAGCAGTACTTC. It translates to CASSYFDRAGEQYF.

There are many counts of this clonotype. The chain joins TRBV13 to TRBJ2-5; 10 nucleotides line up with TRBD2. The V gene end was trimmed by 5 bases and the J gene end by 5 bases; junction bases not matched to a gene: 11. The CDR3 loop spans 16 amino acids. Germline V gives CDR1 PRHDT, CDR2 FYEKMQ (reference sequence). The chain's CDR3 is CASSPEASGRGETQYF. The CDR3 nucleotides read TGTGCCAGCAGCCCTGAGGCTAGCGGGAGAGGTGAGACCCAGTACTTC.

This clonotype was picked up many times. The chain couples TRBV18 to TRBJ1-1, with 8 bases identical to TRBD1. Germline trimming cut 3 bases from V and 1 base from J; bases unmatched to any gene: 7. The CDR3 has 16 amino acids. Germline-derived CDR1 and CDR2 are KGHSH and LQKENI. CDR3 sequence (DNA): TGTGCCAGCTCACCTCCCGGGACAGGCCCGAACACTGAAGCTTTCTTT. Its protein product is CASSPPGTGPNTEAFF.

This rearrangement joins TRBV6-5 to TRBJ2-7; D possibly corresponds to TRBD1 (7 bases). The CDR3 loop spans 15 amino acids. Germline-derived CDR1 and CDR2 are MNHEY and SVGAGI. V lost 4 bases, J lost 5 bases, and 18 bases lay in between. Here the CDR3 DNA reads TGTGCCAGCAGTTCTGGCGGGGAAGGGGGCAACGAGCAGTACTTC. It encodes CASSSGGEGGNEQYF.

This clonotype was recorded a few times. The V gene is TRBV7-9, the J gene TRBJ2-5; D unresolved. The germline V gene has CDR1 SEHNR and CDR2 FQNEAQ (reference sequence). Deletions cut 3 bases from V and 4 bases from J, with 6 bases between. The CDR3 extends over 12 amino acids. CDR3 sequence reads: CASSLFGETQYF. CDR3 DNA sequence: TGTGCCAGCAGCTTGTTTGGAGAGACCCAGTACTTC.

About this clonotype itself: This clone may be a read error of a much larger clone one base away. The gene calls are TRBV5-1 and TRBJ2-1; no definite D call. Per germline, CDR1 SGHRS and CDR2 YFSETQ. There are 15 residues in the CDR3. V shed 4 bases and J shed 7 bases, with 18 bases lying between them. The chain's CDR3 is CASSIPTGSPNEQFF. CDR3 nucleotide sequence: TGCGCCAGCAGCATACCGACGGGCAGCCCAAATGAGCAGTTCTTC.

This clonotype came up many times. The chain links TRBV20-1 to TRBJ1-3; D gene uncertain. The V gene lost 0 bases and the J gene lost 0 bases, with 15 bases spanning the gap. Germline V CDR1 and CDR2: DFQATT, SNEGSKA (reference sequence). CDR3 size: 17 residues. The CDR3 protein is CSARDHARLNSGNTIYF. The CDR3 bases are TGCAGTGCTAGAGATCATGCCAGACTCAACTCTGGAAACACCATATATTTT.

The CDR3 DNA reads as TGTGCCAGCAGCTTAACAGGGGGTACGCAGTATTTT. Protein sequence: CASSLTGGTQYF. The rearrangement links TRBV7-9 to TRBJ2-3; 8 positions agree with TRBD1. Germline V gene sequence: CDR1 SEHNR, CDR2 FQNEAQ (reference sequence). The J segment lost 8 bases and the V segment lost 2 bases, leaving 0 bases of the junction unmatched. CDR3 length: 12 amino acids.

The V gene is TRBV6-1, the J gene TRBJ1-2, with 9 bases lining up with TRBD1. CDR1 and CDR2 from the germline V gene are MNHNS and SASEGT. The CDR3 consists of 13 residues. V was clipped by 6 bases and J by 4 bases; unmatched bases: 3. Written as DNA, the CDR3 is TGTGCCAGCAGCGGACAGGGGAGCTATGGCTACACCTTC. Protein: CASSGQGSYGYTF.

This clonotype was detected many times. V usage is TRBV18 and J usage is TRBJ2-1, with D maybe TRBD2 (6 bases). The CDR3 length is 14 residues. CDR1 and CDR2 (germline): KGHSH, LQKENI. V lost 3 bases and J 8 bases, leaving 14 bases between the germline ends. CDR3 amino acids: CASSPETSAHEQFF. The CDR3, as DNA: TGTGCCAGCTCACCCGAGACTAGTGCCCATGAGCAGTTCTTC. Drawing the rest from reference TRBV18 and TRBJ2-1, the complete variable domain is NAGVMQNPRHLVRRRGQEARLRCSPMKGHSHVYWYRQLPEEGLKFMVYLQKENIIDESGMPKERFSAEFPKEGPSILRIQQVVRGDSAAYFCASSPETSAHEQFFGPGTRLTVL.